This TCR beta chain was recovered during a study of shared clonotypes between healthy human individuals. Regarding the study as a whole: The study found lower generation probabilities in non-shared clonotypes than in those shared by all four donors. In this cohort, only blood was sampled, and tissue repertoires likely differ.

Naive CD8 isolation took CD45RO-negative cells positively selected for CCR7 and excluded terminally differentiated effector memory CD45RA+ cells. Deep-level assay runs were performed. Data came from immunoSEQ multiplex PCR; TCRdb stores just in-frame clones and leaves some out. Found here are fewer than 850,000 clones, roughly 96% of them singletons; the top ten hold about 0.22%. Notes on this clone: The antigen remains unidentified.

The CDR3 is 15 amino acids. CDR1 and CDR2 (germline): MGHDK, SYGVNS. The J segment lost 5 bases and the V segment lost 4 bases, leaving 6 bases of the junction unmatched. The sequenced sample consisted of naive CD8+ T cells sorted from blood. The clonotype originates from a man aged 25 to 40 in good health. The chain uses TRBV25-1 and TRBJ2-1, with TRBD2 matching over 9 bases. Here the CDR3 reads CASSVASGVNNEQFF. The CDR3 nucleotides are TGTGCCAGCAGTGTGGCTAGCGGGGTGAACAATGAGCAGTTCTTC.